The clone carrying this TCR beta chain appeared once. This specimen comes from a study of shared clonotypes between healthy human individuals. CD45RO-negative CD8 cells positively selected for CCR7 made up the naive population, which excluded terminally differentiated effector memory CD45RA+ cells. The germline V gene encodes CDR1 SQVTM and CDR2 ANQGSEA. This CDR3 comprises 14 residues. Unmatched junction bases numbered 10, after V lost 7 bases and J lost 4 bases. Sequencing used immunoSEQ multiplex PCR; TCRdb keeps in-frame clones, though not all of them. The table lists about 580,000 clones, roughly 98% of them singletons.

The sequenced material came from naive CD8+ T cells sorted from blood. This receptor was identified in a man aged 25-45 years in good health. The rearrangement uses TRBV29-1 and TRBJ2-3, with 8 bases matching TRBD2. This CDR3 reads CSARPGTRPDTQYF. CDR3 bases: TGCAGCGCAAGACCCGGGACTAGACCAGATACGCAGTATTTT.